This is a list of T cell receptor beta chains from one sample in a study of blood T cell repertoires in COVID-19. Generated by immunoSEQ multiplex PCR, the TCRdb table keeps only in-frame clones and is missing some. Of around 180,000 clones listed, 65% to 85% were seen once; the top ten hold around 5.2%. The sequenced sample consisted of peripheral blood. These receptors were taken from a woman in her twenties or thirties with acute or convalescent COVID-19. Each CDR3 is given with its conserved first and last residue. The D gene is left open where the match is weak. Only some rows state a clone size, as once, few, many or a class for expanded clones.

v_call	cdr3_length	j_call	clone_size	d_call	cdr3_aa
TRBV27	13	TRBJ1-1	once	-	CASSLGGLTEAFF
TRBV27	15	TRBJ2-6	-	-	CASKSRGSGANVLTF
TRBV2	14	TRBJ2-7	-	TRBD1	CASSYGTGSYEQYF
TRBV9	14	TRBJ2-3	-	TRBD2	CASRAGGFTDTQYF
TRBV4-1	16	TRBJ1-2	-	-	CASSQEGGGQDYGYTF
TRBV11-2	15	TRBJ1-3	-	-	CASSQQASSGNTIYF
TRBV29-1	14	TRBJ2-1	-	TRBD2	CSVEGLRSQNEQFF
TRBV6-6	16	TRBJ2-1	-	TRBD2	CASSYVGGGSYNEQFF
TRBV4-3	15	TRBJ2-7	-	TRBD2	CASSQNSGSGGEQYF
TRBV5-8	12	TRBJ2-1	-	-	CASSGLPNEQFF
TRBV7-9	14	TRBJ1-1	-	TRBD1	CASSLTGDIAEAFF